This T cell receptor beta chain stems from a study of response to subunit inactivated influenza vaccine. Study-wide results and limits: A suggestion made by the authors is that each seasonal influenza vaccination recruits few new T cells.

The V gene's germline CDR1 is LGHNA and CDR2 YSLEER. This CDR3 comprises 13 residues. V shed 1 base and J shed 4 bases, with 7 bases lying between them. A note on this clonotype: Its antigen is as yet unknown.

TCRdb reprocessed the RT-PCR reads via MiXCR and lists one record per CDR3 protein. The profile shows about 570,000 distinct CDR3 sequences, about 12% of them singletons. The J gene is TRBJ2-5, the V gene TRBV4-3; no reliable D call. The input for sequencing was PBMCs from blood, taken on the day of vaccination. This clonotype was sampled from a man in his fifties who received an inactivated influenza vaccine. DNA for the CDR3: TGCGCCAGCAGCCAAGCCCTACTAGAGACCCAGTACTTC. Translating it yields CASSQALLETQYF.